This T cell receptor (beta chain) was recovered during a study of T cell responses to AZD1222 COVID-19 vaccine. Study-wide points: Two AZD1222 administrations were followed by greater Spike-specific TCR breadth and depth. Possibly, clonal diversity was underestimated; donors were largely white British and included more females. Regions left unmutated in variants are reportedly the target of nearly half of spike-specific TCRs.

The data were produced by immunoSEQ multiplex PCR, yet TCRdb's version contains in-frame clones alone and is incomplete. Among 250,000 to 300,000 clones listed, around 93% were seen once. Turning to this clone: Its antigen is unidentified.

The germline V gene has CDR1 SEHNR and CDR2 FQNEAQ (reference sequence). Trimming stripped 5 bases from V and 1 base from J, with 14 bases between. The CDR3 has 15 amino acids. Second-dose intervals near 4 or 12 weeks were combined. The source of this sequence is an adult who received the AZD1222 COVID-19 vaccine. Here the sequenced sample was peripheral blood, taken 28 days after the second AZD1222 dose. The chain recombines TRBV7-9 with TRBJ1-1; D gene unclear. DNA for the CDR3: TGTGCCAGCAGCCGCCTCCCAAACAGGAACACTGAAGCTTTCTTT. Protein product: CASSRLPNRNTEAFF.